Listed here are 15 T cell receptor beta chains from one sample, sequenced in a study of shared clonotypes between healthy human individuals. Sequencing used immunoSEQ multiplex PCR; TCRdb keeps in-frame clones, though not all of them. This sample has over a million clones, with about 84% found just once. Specimen: memory CD4+ T cells from PBMCs. Described subset: CD45RA-negative fraction. These receptor sequences come from a man aged 18-30 years in good health. Some clones in this sample may be carry-over from other donors' samples.

The V and J genes are TRBV5-1 and TRBJ2-5; a possible D gene is TRBD2 (6 bases). Trimming shortened V by 4 bases and J by 1 base, and 11 bases separated the two germline ends. This CDR3 has 14 amino acids. CDR1 is SGHRS, CDR2 YFSETQ, per germline. The CDR3 reads CASSPRDSQETQYF. Written as DNA, the CDR3 is TGCGCCAGCAGCCCGCGGGACTCCCAAGAGACCCAGTACTTC.

V usage is TRBV7-9 and J usage is TRBJ1-5, with no clear D. Trimming shortened V by 2 bases and J by 0 bases, and 5 bases separated the two germline ends. CDR1 SEHNR and CDR2 FQNEAQ come from the germline V gene (reference sequence). The length of the CDR3 is 14 residues. For the CDR3, the DNA is TGTGCCAGCAGCTTATTCGGTAGCAATCAGCCCCAGCATTTT. Amino acids: CASSLFGSNQPQHF. Complete variable domain (other parts from reference TRBV7-9 and TRBJ1-5): DTGVSQNPRHKITKRGQNVTFRCDPISEHNRLYWYRQTLGQGPEFLTYFQNEAQLEKSRLLSDRFSAERPKGSFSTLEIQRTEQGDSAMYLCASSLFGSNQPQHFGDGTRLSIL.

This clone was picked up a small number of times. The chain has TRBV10-1 and TRBJ1-3; D not certain. V lost 4 bases and J lost 3, with 1 base in between. Germline V gene data show CDR1 as WNHNN and CDR2 as SYGVQD (reference sequence). The CDR3 contains 11 residues. The CDR3 coding sequence is TGCGCCAGCAGTGTTGGAAACACCATATATTTT. It translates to CASSVGNTIYF.

This clone came up a few times. DNA for the CDR3: TGTGCCAGCTCACCACAACAGAAACTAGCCAAAAACATTCAGTACTTC. It specifies CASSPQQKLAKNIQYF. The rearrangement uses TRBV18 and TRBJ2-4; unclear D gene. CDR1 and CDR2 from the germline V gene are KGHSH and LQKENI. Trimming took 1 base from V and 0 from J, leaving 10 bases between them. The CDR3 consists of 16 residues.

This clone was seen once. The CDR3 here is CARGTTHTDTQYF. DNA for the CDR3: TGTGCCAGGGGGACTACTCACACAGATACGCAGTATTTT. V and J are TRBV2 and TRBJ2-3, with TRBD2 identical over 7 bases. The CDR3 spans 13 residues. Germline V gives CDR1 SNHLY, CDR2 FYNNEI. V dropped 9 bases and J dropped 2; count of bases not matched to a gene: 5.

V and J are TRBV6-6 and TRBJ1-2, with D possibly being TRBD1 (5 bases). V lost 4 bases and J 4 bases, leaving 13 bases between the germline ends. There are 14 residues in the CDR3. The germline CDR1 and CDR2 sequences are MNHNY and SVGAGI (reference sequence). Here the CDR3 reads CASSLRGDLYGYTF. The CDR3 coding sequence is TGTGCCAGCAGTTTGCGCGGGGACCTCTATGGCTACACCTTC.

With regard to this clone: Other DNA sequences in this sample translate to the same CDR3. The chain carries TRBV11-2 and TRBJ2-5; D unclear. The V end was cut by 3 bases, the J end by 5 bases, with 7 bases between. Germline lookup yields CDR1 SGHAT and CDR2 FQNNGV. The length of the CDR3 is 12 residues. In DNA form, the CDR3 reads TGTGCCAGCAGCTTTTCTGGGGAGACCCAGTACTTC. Translation: CASSFSGETQYF.

The CDR3 spells CASSPDRGRVEKLFF. In DNA, the CDR3 is TGTGCCAGCAGCCCCGACAGGGGAAGGGTAGAAAAACTGTTTTTT. The chain has TRBV5-4 and TRBJ1-4, with TRBD1 identical over 8 bases. The germline CDR1 and CDR2 sequences are SGHNT and YYREEE (reference sequence). J was trimmed by 8 bases and V by 4 bases; bases with no gene match: 10. CDR3 length equals 15 residues.

The V and J genes are TRBV19 and TRBJ1-5; D gene unclear. Germline V gene sequence: CDR1 LNHDA, CDR2 SQIVND (reference sequence). The CDR3 extends over 15 amino acids. Trimming cost V 3 bases and J 2 bases, with 11 bases left between them. CDR3 sequence (DNA): TGTGCCAGTAGTATTCGAGGGTCGGGCAATCAGCCCCAGCATTTT. Its translation is CASSIRGSGNQPQHF.

CDR3 nucleotides: TGTGCCAGCAGCGTCTCAGAAACCGGGACTACAACAGATACGCAGTATTTT. Residues: CASSVSETGTTTDTQYF. The chain couples TRBV9 to TRBJ2-3; 7 nucleotides match TRBD2. Trimming cost V 2 bases and J 3 bases; bases outside gene matches: 12. CDR3 size: 17 residues. CDR1 SGDLS and CDR2 YYNGEE come from the germline V gene.

The chain uses TRBV20-1 and TRBJ2-5; D is unresolved. This CDR3 is built from 11 residues. Germline lookup yields CDR1 DFQATT and CDR2 SNEGSKA (reference sequence). Between the trimmed V and J ends, which lost 6 bases and 5 bases, there was a span of 10 bases. The DNA for the CDR3 is TGCAGTGCCCCTCGGGCGGAGACCCAGTACTTC. Translated, it gives CSAPRAETQYF.

The J gene is TRBJ2-1, the V gene TRBV7-8; D gene uncertain. Germline V gives CDR1 SGHVS, CDR2 FQNEAQ. The CDR3 consists of 12 residues. Trimming shortened V by 2 bases and J by 8 bases, and 7 bases separated the two germline ends. The CDR3 sequence: CASSLSFDEQFF. The CDR3 bases are TGTGCCAGCAGCTTAAGCTTCGATGAGCAGTTCTTC. The whole variable domain, filled in from reference TRBV7-8 and TRBJ2-1, reads GAGVSQSPRYKVAKRGQDVALRCDPISGHVSLFWYQQALGQGPEFLTYFQNEAQLDKSGLPSDRFFAERPEGSVSTLKIQRTQQEDSAVYLCASSLSFDEQFFGPGTRLTVL.

The chain is built from TRBV27 and TRBJ1-2, with a tentative D call TRBD1 (5 bases). The CDR3 extends over 13 amino acids. The germline gives CDR1 MNHEY, CDR2 SMNVEV (reference sequence). Trimming left V 5 bases short and J 2 bases short, with 9 bases between. The CDR3 DNA sequence: TGTGCCAGCAGTCAACAGGAGAACTATGGCTACACCTTC. It codes for CASSQQENYGYTF.

The chain is built from TRBV5-5 and TRBJ1-5; possibly TRBD1 for D (5 bases). CDR1 and CDR2 (germline): SGHKS, YYEKEE (reference sequence). CDR3 length equals 14 residues. Trimming cost V 4 bases and J 4 bases, with 12 bases left between them. DNA for the CDR3: TGTGCCAGCAGCGTGGGGCCCGGGAATCAGCCCCAGCATTTT. Encoded protein: CASSVGPGNQPQHF.

J is TRBJ1-1 and V is TRBV9, with unresolved D. CDR3 length: 13 amino acids. Germline lookup yields CDR1 SGDLS and CDR2 YYNGEE. Trimming removed 4 bases at V and 5 bases at J, with 12 bases between. This chain's CDR3 is CASSSELGTEAFF. DNA of the CDR3: TGTGCCAGCAGCTCGGAGCTGGGGACTGAAGCTTTCTTT.